This T cell receptor beta chain originates from a study of T cell responses to AZD1222 COVID-19 vaccine. Regarding the study as a whole: With dominance at 160-218 and 743-854, vaccine-associated CD4 TCRs spanned spike. Only a handful of AZD1222 recipients, roughly six in all, had baseline seropositivity. A rise in Spike-specific TCR breadth and depth followed two AZD1222 doses.

Clones were read by immunoSEQ multiplex PCR, and TCRdb kept only the in-frame ones, dropping some. The sample holds around 75,000 clones, 85% seen once. CDR3 length equals 15 residues. In germline, CDR1 is MNHEY, CDR2 SVGAGI. V was pared by 7 bases and J by 0 bases, with 13 bases between. In regard to this clone: What it binds is unknown.

Here the sequenced sample was peripheral blood, taken on day 0 of AZD1222 vaccination. This clonotype originated in an adult in good health. The gene calls are TRBV6-5 and TRBJ1-3; no definite D call. The CDR3 DNA is TGTGCCAGCACCCCGGACCGAAACTCTGGAAACACCATATATTTT. Translating it yields CASTPDRNSGNTIYF.